This T cell receptor (beta chain) was sequenced during a study of cytomegalovirus exposure and HLA in healthy donors. Study as a whole: Later, an analysis reported that the roughly 120 validation repertoires had used the same platform as the roughly 680 first-cohort repertoires.

The study's findings and limits: The study listed approximately 170 cytomegalovirus-associated TCR beta chains. Three chains tied to CMV proved CMV antigen-specific in vitro.

A remark on this clone: What it recognizes is unknown.

This CDR3 spans 15 amino acids. Per germline, CDR1 SGHTA and CDR2 FQGNSA. V shed 4 bases, J shed 4 bases, and the junction held 8 bases outside the gene matches. Measured with immunoSEQ multiplex PCR; TCRdb has only the in-frame clones, and not every one. This sample yields approximately 160,000 clones, of which about 85% are seen a single time; 2% to 2.5% belongs to the top ten. This TCR was sampled from a man between 25 and 39 years old in good health and CMV-seropositive. The chain links TRBV7-2 to TRBJ2-7; 9 bases fit TRBD2. The material sequenced was PBMCs. CDR3 residues: CASSSRSSGVYEQYF. In DNA form, the CDR3 reads TGTGCCAGCAGCTCCCGATCTAGCGGGGTTTACGAGCAGTACTTC. Filled out from reference TRBV7-2 and TRBJ2-7, the complete variable domain reads GAGVSQSPSNKVTEKGKDVELRCDPISGHTALYWYRQSLGQGLEFLIYFQGNSAPDKSGLPSDRFSAERTGGSVSTLTIQRTQQEDSAVYLCASSSRSSGVYEQYFGPGTRLTVT.